The 26 T cell receptor beta chains listed next were all sequenced from one sample in a study of T cell responses to AZD1222 COVID-19 vaccine. Clones were sequenced by immunoSEQ multiplex PCR, and TCRdb holds only the in-frame ones, with some missing. This table has about 180,000 clones, around 90% appearing once. Specimen: peripheral blood, collected on day 0 of AZD1222 vaccination. The receptors originated from an adult in good health.

The V call is TRBV18, the J call TRBJ2-2, with D perhaps matching TRBD1 (6 bases). CDR3 length: 15 amino acids. Germline assignment: CDR1 KGHSH and CDR2 LQKENI. With 6 bases removed from V and 1 base from J, the gap between germline ends came to 12 bases. The CDR3 DNA follows: TGTGCCAGCTCCGACTCACAGGGGAACACCGGGGAGCTGTTTTTT. This translates into CASSDSQGNTGELFF.

The CDR3, as DNA: TGTGCCAGCAGTAGAACCGGGACATACAGTGGGGGGGAGTACTTC. It codes for CASSRTGTYSGGEYF. The chain combines TRBV28 with TRBJ2-7; maybe TRBD2 (7 bases). Germline CDR1 is MDHEN and CDR2 is SYDVKM. The CDR3 covers 15 residues. Trimming stripped 5 bases from V and 11 bases from J, with 25 bases between. The whole variable domain, remainder taken from reference TRBV28 and TRBJ2-7, is DVKVTQSSRYLVKRTGEKVFLECVQDMDHENMFWYRQDPGLGLRLIYFSYDVKMKEKGDIPEGYSVSREKKERFSLILESASTNQTSMYLCASSRTGTYSGGEYFGPGTRLTVT.

The J gene is TRBJ1-5, the V gene TRBV2; a weak D match, TRBD1 (5 bases). This CDR3 has 14 residues. Between the trimmed V and J ends, which lost 6 bases and 5 bases, there was a span of 14 bases. Germline V gives CDR1 SNHLY, CDR2 FYNNEI. CDR3 amino acids: CASRTGTVDQPQHF. The CDR3 DNA reads as TGTGCCAGCAGGACCGGGACGGTGGATCAGCCCCAGCATTTT.

This clone was recorded a few times. Here the CDR3 DNA reads TGTGCCAGCAGCCCGAGACACCAGAACACTGAAGCTTTCTTT. It yields the protein CASSPRHQNTEAFF. The chain is built from TRBV5-5 and TRBJ1-1; D ambiguous. The V end lost 4 bases, the J end lost 1 base, and 11 bases lay between the germline ends. From germline, CDR1 is SGHKS and CDR2 YYEKEE (reference sequence). The CDR3 length is 14 residues.

This sequence joins TRBV10-3 and TRBJ1-1, with 7 bases fitting TRBD1. The ends lost 4 bases at V and 5 bases at J; junction bases unmatched: 10. This CDR3 has 15 residues. Germline V gives CDR1 ENHRY, CDR2 SYGVKD. DNA of the CDR3: TGTGCCATCAGTGGCCATTACAGGGGAGATACTGAAGCTTTCTTT. Protein sequence: CAISGHYRGDTEAFF.

DNA of the CDR3: TGCGCCAGCAGCCAAGATTGGGAGAGGAGCAATCAGCCCCAGCATTTT. It codes for CASSQDWERSNQPQHF. The rearrangement joins TRBV4-3 to TRBJ1-5, with D hard to call. This CDR3 has 16 residues. Germline CDR1 is LGHNA and CDR2 is YSLEER. V lost 0 bases to trimming and J lost 1 base, with 10 bases between them.

This chain joins TRBV11-2 and TRBJ1-1, with D unresolved. Trimming left V 1 base short and J 4 bases short, with 16 bases between. Germline CDR1 reads SGHAT; CDR2 reads FQNNGV. The CDR3 has 16 residues. The CDR3 DNA reads TGTGCCAGCAGCTTAGCGGTTTCAGCAAGAAGCACTGAAGCTTTCTTT. Translating it yields CASSLAVSARSTEAFF.

CDR3 sequence reads: CASSRGVTEAFF. The CDR3 nucleotides read TGTGCCAGCAGCCGAGGCGTCACTGAAGCTTTCTTT. This sequence joins TRBV3-1 (or the pseudogene TRBV3-2) and TRBJ1-1; D is undetermined. This CDR3 is 12 amino acids long. V dropped 4 bases and J dropped 4 bases, with 7 bases sitting between them. Germline assignment: CDR1 LGHDT and CDR2 YNNKEL (reference sequence).

The chain combines TRBV21-1 with TRBJ2-3; TRBD2, the table's D call, lacks a check against the DNA. TRBV21-1 is deemed a pseudogene. This CDR3 contains 15 residues. Written as DNA, the CDR3 is TGTGCCAGCAACAGGGGCGGGAGGGACCCAGATACGCAGTATTTT. Translated, it gives CASNRGGRDPDTQYF.

The rearrangement uses TRBV30 and TRBJ1-1; no clear D gene. The length of the CDR3 is 13 residues. V gave up 0 bases and J gave up 1 base, with 6 bases separating them. Germline V gives CDR1 GTSNPN, CDR2 SVGIG (reference sequence). The CDR3 loop is CAWSVGTNTEAFF. The CDR3 region has the DNA TGTGCCTGGAGTGTTGGCACGAACACTGAAGCTTTCTTT. Full variable domain (remainder filled in from reference TRBV30 and TRBJ1-1): SQTIHQWPATLVQPVGSPLSLECTVEGTSNPNLYWYRQAAGRGLQLLFYSVGIGQISSEVPQNLSASRPQDRQFILSSKKLLLSDSGFYLCAWSVGTNTEAFFGQGTRLTVV.

This chain links TRBV6-4 with TRBJ1-1, with a weak D call TRBD1 (5 bases). The length of the CDR3 is 16 residues. V lost 5 bases and J lost 8, with 24 bases in between. Germline V gene sequence: CDR1 MRHNA, CDR2 SNTAGT. CDR3 protein: CASSQTAAGLSSEAFF. The CDR3 DNA reads TGTGCCAGCAGTCAAACTGCGGCAGGGCTTTCGTCCGAAGCTTTCTTT.

This rearrangement joins TRBV7-8 to TRBJ1-3, with D perhaps matching TRBD1 (5 bases). The germline V gene has CDR1 SGHVS and CDR2 FQNEAQ. V lost 5 bases to trimming and J lost 4 bases, with 12 bases between them. CDR3 length: 14 amino acids. The DNA of the CDR3 is TGTGCCAGCAGCCCAGGGAACTCCGGAAACACCATATATTTT. This sequence encodes CASSPGNSGNTIYF. The whole variable domain, filled in from reference TRBV7-8 and TRBJ1-3, reads GAGVSQSPRYKVAKRGQDVALRCDPISGHVSLFWYQQALGQGPEFLTYFQNEAQLDKSGLPSDRFFAERPEGSVSTLKIQRTQQEDSAVYLCASSPGNSGNTIYFGEGSWLTVV.

The J gene is TRBJ1-6, the V gene TRBV7-2; D gene unclear. The V gene lost 2 bases and the J gene lost 15 bases, with 8 bases spanning the gap. The CDR3 has 11 amino acids. Germline V gene data show CDR1 as SGHTA and CDR2 as FQGNSA. The CDR3 is CASSLTRGLHF. The DNA for the CDR3 is TGTGCCAGCAGCTTAACGAGAGGCCTCCACTTT.

V usage is TRBV7-2 and J usage is TRBJ1-3; tentative D call: TRBD1 (6 bases). The CDR3 has 16 amino acids. V was clipped by 1 base and J by 0 bases, with 10 bases between them. The germline gives CDR1 SGHTA, CDR2 FQGNSA. CDR3: CASSLEGGFSGNTIYF. The DNA for the CDR3 is TGTGCCAGCAGCTTAGAGGGGGGTTTCTCTGGAAACACCATATATTTT.

Concerning this clone itself: Other DNA variants within this sample encode the same CDR3. In DNA form, the CDR3 reads TGTGCCAGCAGTTACCTCTACGAGCAGTACTTC. This encodes CASSYLYEQYF. The chain links TRBV6-2 or TRBV6-3 to TRBJ2-7; D uncertain. Per germline, CDR1 MNHEY and CDR2 SVGEGT. This CDR3 has 11 amino acids. The V end lost 2 bases, the J end lost 3 bases, and 2 bases lay between the germline ends.

This rearrangement joins TRBV5-1 to TRBJ2-3, with a weak D call TRBD2 (6 bases). The germline gives CDR1 SGHRS, CDR2 YFSETQ. Between the trimmed V and J ends, which lost 4 bases and 5 bases, there was a span of 17 bases. The CDR3 extends over 15 amino acids. CDR3 in amino acids: CASSPAGGSQDTQYF. The CDR3 DNA follows: TGCGCCAGCAGCCCGGCTGGGGGGAGTCAAGATACGCAGTATTTT. The full variable domain, its missing parts supplied by reference TRBV5-1 and TRBJ2-3, is KAGVTQTPRYLIKTRGQQVTLSCSPISGHRSVSWYQQTPGQGLQFLFEYFSETQRNKGNFPGRFSGRQFSNSRSEMNVSTLELGDSALYLCASSPAGGSQDTQYFGPGTRLTVL.

This chain links TRBV10-1 with TRBJ2-1; 12 nucleotides align to TRBD1. CDR3 length: 15 residues. V shed 4 bases and J 8 bases; nucleotides not matched to a gene: 6. The germline V gene has CDR1 WNHNN and CDR2 SYGVQD (reference sequence). The CDR3 here is CASSGPGQGAYEQFF. The CDR3 coding sequence is TGCGCCAGCAGTGGACCGGGACAGGGGGCCTATGAGCAGTTCTTC.

This sequence joins TRBV5-1 and TRBJ1-5; tentative D call: TRBD1 (5 bases). Germline values: CDR1 SGHRS, CDR2 YFSETQ. This CDR3 is built from 13 residues. V shed 0 bases and J shed 5 bases, with 6 bases lying between them. The CDR3 loop reads CASSLGGDQPQHF. CDR3 DNA sequence: TGCGCCAGCAGCTTGGGGGGGGATCAGCCCCAGCATTTT.

This rearrangement joins TRBV19 to TRBJ2-5, with a possible D match to TRBD1 (5 bases). CDR1 and CDR2 (germline): LNHDA, SQIVND (reference sequence). The length of the CDR3 is 14 residues. V gave up 3 bases and J gave up 4 bases, with 12 bases separating them. The CDR3 coding sequence is TGTGCCAGTAGTATCGGCCTGGGGCTAGAGACCCAGTACTTC. Encoded protein: CASSIGLGLETQYF. Based on the CDR3 plus reference TRBV19 and TRBJ2-5, the full variable domain is DGGITQSPKYLFRKEGQNVTLSCEQNLNHDAMYWYRQDPGQGLRLIYYSQIVNDFQKGDIAEGYSVSREKKESFPLTVTSAQKNPTAFYLCASSIGLGLETQYFGPGTRLLVL.

The V gene is TRBV6-5, the J gene TRBJ2-2; 9 positions match TRBD2. The CDR3 is 14 amino acids. The germline gives CDR1 MNHEY, CDR2 SVGAGI. The V and J ends lost 6 bases and 4 bases, in that order; junction bases with no gene match: 3. The CDR3 region has the DNA TGTGCCAGCAGACTACTAGCGGGCACCGGGGAGCTGTTTTTT. Protein: CASRLLAGTGELFF.

The V call is TRBV2, the J call TRBJ1-6; TRBD1 matches at 7 bases. Trimming took 7 bases from V and 11 from J; bases not matched to a gene: 5. The germline gives CDR1 SNHLY, CDR2 FYNNEI. The CDR3 consists of 12 residues. The CDR3 bases are TGTGCCAGCAACCAGGGGGATACACCCCTCCACTTT. Protein sequence: CASNQGDTPLHF.

The chain joins TRBV28 to TRBJ2-2; 8 bases are shared with TRBD1. Germline V gene sequence: CDR1 MDHEN, CDR2 SYDVKM. This CDR3 has 14 residues. V lost 5 bases to trimming and J lost 5 bases; unmatched junction nucleotides: 4. The CDR3 loop is CASSRTGLTGELFF. The CDR3 DNA reads as TGTGCCAGCAGTAGGACAGGGCTAACCGGGGAGCTGTTTTTT.

The V gene is TRBV6-2 or TRBV6-3, the J gene TRBJ2-7; D might be TRBD1 or TRBD2, each matching 5 bases. The V and J ends lost 2 bases and 6 bases respectively, with 17 bases between them. Looked up from germline, CDR1 is MNHEY and CDR2 is SVGEGT. This CDR3 is built from 15 residues. The CDR3 is CASSYVYGDPSEQYV. The CDR3 DNA reads TGTGCCAGCAGTTACGTTTATGGGGACCCGAGCGAGCAGTACGTC.

V and J are TRBV3-1 (or the pseudogene TRBV3-2) and TRBJ1-6; tentatively, D is TRBD1 (5 bases). Germline V gives CDR1 LGHDT, CDR2 YNNKEL (reference sequence). This CDR3 has 13 amino acids. The V end lost 1 base, the J end lost 10 bases, and 8 bases lay between the germline ends. The CDR3 bases are TGTGCCAGCAGCCAAGTTAGGGACTCACCCCTCCACTTT. Translating it yields CASSQVRDSPLHF.

The gene calls are TRBV2 and TRBJ1-1, with TRBD1 as a possible D gene (6 bases). CDR1 and CDR2 (germline): SNHLY, FYNNEI. This CDR3 is 14 amino acids long. Trimming left V 6 bases short and J 0 bases short, with 11 bases between. DNA for the CDR3: TGTGCCAGCAGGGAACAGGGAATGAACACTGAAGCTTTCTTT. Protein sequence: CASREQGMNTEAFF.

This clone was observed once. The chain couples TRBV12-3 or TRBV12-4 to TRBJ1-2; no firm D call. The CDR3 spans 12 residues. V was trimmed by 6 bases and J by 4 bases, leaving 9 bases between them. The CDR3 sequence is CASSPGSYGYTF. CDR3 DNA: TGTGCCAGCAGCCCGGGGTCCTATGGCTACACCTTC.